These 31 T cell receptor beta chains were sequenced from one sample in a study of cytomegalovirus exposure and HLA in healthy donors. Only in-frame clones appear in the TCRdb table, and some are missing; sequencing was by immunoSEQ multiplex PCR. The sample has about 120,000 clones; 95% to 97% are singletons. The sample taken for sequencing was PBMCs. The receptors originated from a man between 18 and 29 years old in good health and CMV-seronegative.

The V and J genes are TRBV9 and TRBJ2-3; 9 bases match TRBD2. The ends lost 6 bases at V and 3 bases at J; junction bases unmatched: 2. This CDR3 contains 13 residues. Germline V gene lookup returns CDR1 SGDLS and CDR2 YYNGEE. CDR3 bases: TGTGCCAGCAAGCGGGGGGCAACAGATACGCAGTATTTT. Amino acid sequence: CASKRGATDTQYF.

This sequence joins TRBV19 and TRBJ1-1, with 10 bases lining up with TRBD1. CDR3 size: 16 residues. Germline lookup yields CDR1 LNHDA and CDR2 SQIVND (reference sequence). V was clipped by 10 bases and J by 0 bases; unmatched bases: 11. The CDR3 DNA sequence: TGTGCCACAAAAGGGGGACAGGGGATAGTGAACACTGAAGCTTTCTTT. Protein sequence: CATKGGQGIVNTEAFF. Based on the CDR3 plus reference TRBV19 and TRBJ1-1, the full variable domain is DGGITQSPKYLFRKEGQNVTLSCEQNLNHDAMYWYRQDPGQGLRLIYYSQIVNDFQKGDIAEGYSVSREKKESFPLTVTSAQKNPTAFYLCATKGGQGIVNTEAFFGQGTRLTVV.

The chain has TRBV19 and TRBJ2-3; D remains unclear. Trimming removed 3 bases at V and 0 bases at J, with 7 bases between. In germline, CDR1 is LNHDA, CDR2 SQIVND (reference sequence). The CDR3 is made up of 14 amino acids. The CDR3 DNA sequence: TGTGCCAGTAGTATTCACGGTAGCACAGATACGCAGTATTTT. This translates into CASSIHGSTDTQYF.

DNA for the CDR3: TGTGCCAGCAGCCAAAGAACAGGGGACCAGCCCCAGCATTTT. Translation gives CASSQRTGDQPQHF. The J gene is TRBJ1-5, the V gene TRBV13; 7 bases line up with TRBD1. CDR1 is PRHDT and CDR2 is FYEKMQ in the germline V gene (reference sequence). The CDR3 consists of 14 residues. J was trimmed by 7 bases and V by 5 bases; bases with no gene match: 8.

The V and J genes are TRBV6-6 and TRBJ1-1; D gene unclear. The V end was cut by 2 bases, the J end by 10 bases, with 11 bases between. The V gene's germline CDR1 is MNHNY and CDR2 SVGAGI (reference sequence). This CDR3 is 12 amino acids long. The CDR3 region has the DNA TGTGCCAGCAGTTACGCCCGGGAGGCAGCTTTCTTT. It is translated as CASSYAREAAFF.

The J gene is TRBJ1-2, the V gene TRBV7-2, with TRBD1 matching 7 bases. The germline CDR1 and CDR2 sequences are SGHTA and FQGNSA. There are 14 residues in the CDR3. The ends lost 2 bases at V and 8 bases at J; junction bases unmatched: 8. CDR3 region: CASSLRGQGGGYTF. CDR3 nucleotides: TGTGCCAGCAGCTTAAGGGGGCAGGGTGGCGGCTACACCTTC.

The gene calls are TRBV11-2 and TRBJ2-1; 12 bases match TRBD2. The J segment lost 9 bases and the V segment lost 3 bases, leaving 6 bases of the junction unmatched. This CDR3 is built from 15 residues. The V gene's germline CDR1 is SGHAT and CDR2 FQNNGV. The CDR3 sequence is CASSLTGLAGVEQFF. The CDR3 nucleotides read TGTGCCAGCAGCTTGACGGGACTAGCGGGCGTTGAGCAGTTCTTC. Using reference TRBV11-2 and TRBJ2-1 for the parts outside the CDR3, the full variable domain is EAGVAQSPRYKIIEKRQSVAFWCNPISGHATLYWYQQILGQGPKLLIQFQNNGVVDDSQLPKDRFSAERLKGVDSTLKIQPAKLEDSAVYLCASSLTGLAGVEQFFGPGTRLTVL.

The chain links TRBV29-1 to TRBJ2-7, with D tentatively TRBD1 (6 bases). The germline gives CDR1 SQVTM, CDR2 ANQGSEA. This CDR3 region has 14 residues. With 1 base removed from V and 6 bases from J, the gap between germline ends came to 16 bases. CDR3: CSVEGYITGSEQYF. CDR3 nucleotide sequence: TGCAGCGTTGAAGGCTACATTACAGGGTCCGAGCAGTACTTC.

This clone was seen just once. The V gene is TRBV28, the J gene TRBJ2-5; 7 bases match TRBD2. The V gene's germline CDR1 is MDHEN and CDR2 SYDVKM. CDR3 length: 13 residues. With 8 bases clipped from V and 5 bases from J, the junction kept 8 bases outside the gene matches. The CDR3 here is CASRGGAGETQYF. The DNA for the CDR3 is TGTGCCAGCCGGGGAGGGGCCGGGGAGACCCAGTACTTC.

This chain connects TRBV4-3 to TRBJ2-5, with TRBD1 identical over 8 bases. V was clipped by 0 bases and J by 0 bases; unmatched bases: 12. Looked up from germline, CDR1 is LGHNA and CDR2 is YSLEER. The CDR3 is made up of 19 amino acids. The CDR3 bases are TGCGCCAGCAGCCAAGAACGATCACTCGGGACAGGCCACCAAGAGACCCAGTACTTC. Encoded protein: CASSQERSLGTGHQETQYF.

V and J are TRBV28 and TRBJ2-5; possible D gene TRBD2, 7 bases. The CDR3 has 16 residues. Germline assignment: CDR1 MDHEN and CDR2 SYDVKM. Trimming took off 9 bases at V and 1 base at J, with 21 bases between the two ends. The CDR3 coding sequence is TGTGCCAGTAGGGGGGGTTTTTCAGGGTCCCAAGAGACCCAGTACTTC. Protein product: CASRGGFSGSQETQYF.

The chain combines TRBV5-6 with TRBJ1-4; 10 positions agree with TRBD1. Germline V gene sequence: CDR1 SGHDT, CDR2 YYEEEE. The CDR3 spans 15 residues. The V gene end was trimmed by 1 base and the J gene end by 8 bases; junction bases not matched to a gene: 5. DNA of the CDR3: TGTGCCAGCAGCTTGTGGGGGACAGGGGAAGAAAAACTGTTTTTT. Amino acids: CASSLWGTGEEKLFF.

The rearrangement uses TRBV4-2 and TRBJ2-1; 11 bases are shared with TRBD2. CDR3 size: 17 residues. Germline loops: CDR1 LGHNA, CDR2 YNFKEQ. The trim removed 1 base at V and 9 bases at J, leaving 11 bases unmatched. The CDR3 bases are TGTGCCAGCAGCCAAGCCCAGACTAGCGGGGTAAGTCCTGAGCAGTTCTTC. This translates into CASSQAQTSGVSPEQFF.

The chain combines TRBV6-5 with TRBJ1-5; a possible D gene is TRBD1 (6 bases). The CDR3 spans 14 residues. Germline loops: CDR1 MNHEY, CDR2 SVGAGI. The V and J ends lost 5 bases and 3 bases respectively, with 11 bases between them. In DNA, the CDR3 is TGTGCCAGCAGTACGGACAGCCACAATCAGCCCCAGCATTTT. Translated, it gives CASSTDSHNQPQHF.

A single count supports this clone. The chain uses TRBV6-6 and TRBJ2-7; 8 bases line up with TRBD1. The CDR3 is 15 amino acids. Losses at the gene ends were 5 bases for V and 3 bases for J; bases not matched to a gene: 9. Germline CDR1 MNHNY, CDR2 SVGAGI (reference sequence). CDR3 region: CASSLAGQVIYEQYF. CDR3 sequence (DNA): TGTGCCAGCAGTCTGGCGGGACAGGTCATCTACGAGCAGTACTTC.

This clone came up once. This rearrangement joins TRBV6-1 to TRBJ1-5, with D uncertain. Germline V gene lookup returns CDR1 MNHNS and CDR2 SASEGT. The CDR3 spans 14 residues. The V end was cut by 0 bases, the J end by 5 bases, with 8 bases between. CDR3 nucleotides: TGTGCCAGCAGTGAAGCGGGGAGTGATCAGCCCCAGCATTTT. This gives the protein CASSEAGSDQPQHF.

V usage is TRBV15 and J usage is TRBJ1-2; D not certain. Per germline, CDR1 LNHNV and CDR2 YYDKDF (reference sequence). There are 15 residues in the CDR3. Trimming removed 0 bases at V and 0 bases at J, with 8 bases between. CDR3 nucleotide sequence: TGTGCCACCAGCAGAGATAGCGGAGCTAACTATGGCTACACCTTC. Protein: CATSRDSGANYGYTF.

The chain links TRBV28 to TRBJ1-3; TRBD1 agrees at 7 bases. After removal of 6 bases from V and 4 bases from J, the junction contained 9 bases not matched to a gene. Germline-derived CDR1 and CDR2 are MDHEN and SYDVKM. CDR3 length equals 15 residues. This chain's CDR3 is CASRADRVLGNTIYF. DNA for the CDR3: TGTGCCAGCAGGGCTGACAGGGTCCTCGGAAACACCATATATTTT.

This sequence joins TRBV4-1 and TRBJ2-1; 14 nucleotides align to TRBD2. CDR3 size: 17 residues. Looked up from germline, CDR1 is MGHRA and CDR2 is YSYEKL. The junction had 11 bases not matched to a gene; V was cut back by 4 bases and J by 9 bases. CDR3 sequence (DNA): TGCGCCAGCAGCCCTGTGATGACTAGCGGGAGGGCGGGTGAGCAGTTCTTC. The encoded protein is CASSPVMTSGRAGEQFF.

This chain connects TRBV7-9 to TRBJ2-1; D perhaps matches TRBD2 (5 bases). The CDR3 runs 16 residues. V was clipped by 5 bases and J by 5 bases, with 19 bases between them. CDR1 SEHNR and CDR2 FQNEAQ come from the germline V gene (reference sequence). This CDR3 reads CASSTPWERRDNEQFF. CDR3 nucleotides: TGTGCCAGCAGCACCCCCTGGGAGCGGAGAGACAATGAGCAGTTCTTC.

The gene calls are TRBV28 and TRBJ1-2; TRBD1 agrees at 7 bases. The length of the CDR3 is 11 residues. V trimming: 6 bases; J trimming: 7 bases; junction bases outside the gene matches: 2. In germline, CDR1 is MDHEN, CDR2 SYDVKM. CDR3 DNA sequence: TGTGCCAGCAGGTACAGGGGTGGCTACACCTTC. It yields the protein CASRYRGGYTF.

V is TRBV11-2 and J is TRBJ1-1, with D possibly matching TRBD1 (5 bases). Trimming left V 6 bases short and J 4 bases short, with 9 bases between. The germline gives CDR1 SGHAT, CDR2 FQNNGV. The CDR3 runs 12 residues. This chain's CDR3 is CASSQGSTEAFF. The CDR3, as DNA: TGTGCCAGCAGTCAGGGAAGCACTGAAGCTTTCTTT.

This clone was picked up one time. The chain has TRBV18 and TRBJ1-3; D is undetermined. This CDR3 has 15 amino acids. Germline lookup yields CDR1 KGHSH and CDR2 LQKENI. Trimming took off 8 bases at V and 0 bases at J, with 14 bases between the two ends. The CDR3 sequence: CASNTGSNSGNTIYF. The CDR3 DNA is TGTGCCAGCAACACCGGGTCTAACTCTGGAAACACCATATATTTT. The full variable domain, completed using reference TRBV18 and TRBJ1-3, is NAGVMQNPRHLVRRRGQEARLRCSPMKGHSHVYWYRQLPEEGLKFMVYLQKENIIDESGMPKERFSAEFPKEGPSILRIQQVVRGDSAAYFCASNTGSNSGNTIYFGEGSWLTVV.

The chain employs TRBV7-9 and TRBJ2-5, with D perhaps TRBD1 (6 bases). V shed 4 bases and J shed 2 bases, with 20 bases lying between them. CDR1 SEHNR and CDR2 FQNEAQ come from the germline V gene (reference sequence). The CDR3 has 17 amino acids. Here the CDR3 DNA reads TGTGCCAGCAGCTCGAAGCCGAGGACAGAACCGCAAGAGACCCAGTACTTC. It translates to CASSSKPRTEPQETQYF.

The chain carries TRBV28 and TRBJ2-7; possibly TRBD1 for D (6 bases). CDR1 and CDR2 (germline): MDHEN, SYDVKM. The CDR3 runs 16 residues. Trimming stripped 5 bases from V and 3 bases from J, with 20 bases between. The CDR3 protein is CASSRKQGAHLYEQYF. CDR3 bases: TGTGCCAGCAGTCGCAAACAGGGAGCCCACCTCTACGAGCAGTACTTC.

V usage is TRBV11-3 and J usage is TRBJ2-7; 7 bases align to TRBD1. V trimming: 5 bases; J trimming: 6 bases; junction bases outside the gene matches: 10. Germline lookup yields CDR1 SGHNT and CDR2 YENEEA. This CDR3 spans 14 amino acids. In DNA form, the CDR3 reads TGTGCCAGCAGCCTCCGGACAGGCTTAGGCGAGCAGTACTTC. This codes for CASSLRTGLGEQYF.

V gene TRBV27 combines with J gene TRBJ2-7; 9 bases align to TRBD1. The CDR3 has 15 amino acids. V shed 4 bases and J 3 bases; nucleotides not matched to a gene: 7. Germline V gives CDR1 MNHEY, CDR2 SMNVEV (reference sequence). CDR3 residues: CASSSRPDRGYEQYF. Written as DNA, the CDR3 is TGTGCCAGCAGTTCCCGGCCGGACAGGGGCTACGAGCAGTACTTC.

The rearrangement links TRBV28 to TRBJ1-5; D perhaps matches TRBD1 (6 bases). This CDR3 spans 12 amino acids. Germline V gene data show CDR1 as MDHEN and CDR2 as SYDVKM. V lost 10 bases and J 7 bases, leaving 14 bases between the germline ends. As DNA, the CDR3 is TGTGCCACGGCAGGGGTAATCCAGCCCCAGCATTTT. Protein: CATAGVIQPQHF.

This chain joins TRBV29-1 and TRBJ1-2; the D gene is possibly TRBD1 (5 bases). Trimming shortened V by 4 bases and J by 0 bases, and 9 bases separated the two germline ends. From germline, CDR1 is SQVTM and CDR2 ANQGSEA. The CDR3 has 13 residues. The CDR3 DNA reads TGCAGCGTTGGGGGCGGACCTAACTATGGCTACACCTTC. This sequence encodes CSVGGGPNYGYTF.

The chain employs TRBV19 and TRBJ2-1; TRBD2 is a possible D gene (5 bases). CDR1 is LNHDA, CDR2 SQIVND, per germline (reference sequence). CDR3 size: 16 residues. V lost 6 bases, J lost 7 bases, and 22 bases lay in between. CDR3 amino acids: CASSPEFIGGRNEQFF. The CDR3 coding sequence is TGTGCCAGTAGCCCTGAGTTTATAGGAGGTCGGAATGAGCAGTTCTTC. The full variable domain, with the rest looked up from reference TRBV19 and TRBJ2-1, is DGGITQSPKYLFRKEGQNVTLSCEQNLNHDAMYWYRQDPGQGLRLIYYSQIVNDFQKGDIAEGYSVSREKKESFPLTVTSAQKNPTAFYLCASSPEFIGGRNEQFFGPGTRLTVL.

The chain is built from TRBV28 and TRBJ2-1; tentative D call: TRBD1 (5 bases). The V gene lost 7 bases and the J gene lost 8 bases, with 24 bases spanning the gap. Germline V gives CDR1 MDHEN, CDR2 SYDVKM. This CDR3 region has 16 residues. The CDR3 is CASTRKVGAIRDEQFF. CDR3 nucleotides: TGTGCCAGCACGAGAAAAGTAGGGGCTATAAGGGATGAGCAGTTCTTC.